The 5 T cell receptor beta chains presented below share a single source sample, sequenced in a study of T cell repertoires in cytomegalovirus infection. TCRdb processed the reads anew with MiXCR; each CDR3 protein has one entry. The sample lists about 360,000 distinct CDR3 sequences, 15% to 20% occurring once. The sample was PBMCs. The receptor set was obtained from a human donor in good health (CMV status not recorded). Some clones in this sample may be carry-over from other donors' samples.

This clonotype was seen more than once but under ten times. The J gene is TRBJ2-1, the V gene TRBV28, with TRBD2 identical over 9 bases. The CDR3 spans 14 residues. Germline V gene lookup returns CDR1 MDHEN and CDR2 SYDVKM. The V and J ends lost 6 bases and 7 bases, in that order; junction bases with no gene match: 7. The CDR3: CASSPGLALNEQFF. CDR3 DNA: TGTGCCAGCAGCCCGGGACTAGCTTTGAATGAGCAGTTCTTC.

The rearrangement uses TRBV5-1 and TRBJ2-7; tentative D call: TRBD1 (6 bases). Germline CDR1 and CDR2: SGHRS and YFSETQ. The CDR3 loop spans 15 amino acids. V lost 2 bases and J 5 bases, leaving 17 bases between the germline ends. The chain's CDR3 is CASSLIGQHQNEQYF. The CDR3 nucleotides read TGCGCCAGCAGCTTAATCGGACAGCACCAGAACGAGCAGTACTTC.

The chain carries TRBV20-1 and TRBJ2-7; tentative D call: TRBD2 (5 bases). The V end was cut by 5 bases, the J end by 5 bases, with 22 bases between. Germline values: CDR1 DFQATT, CDR2 SNEGSKA (reference sequence). This CDR3 has 15 residues. CDR3 DNA: TGCAGTGCTTCCGGGTCCCCCGTTATGAGGGACGAGCAGTACTTC. Its protein product is CSASGSPVMRDEQYF.

The rearrangement uses TRBV6-2 or TRBV6-3 and TRBJ1-1, with D uncertain. The CDR3 length is 12 residues. The V end lost 6 bases, the J end lost 3 bases, and 8 bases lay between the germline ends. CDR1 MNHEY and CDR2 SVGEGT come from the germline V gene. Written as DNA, the CDR3 is TGTGCCAGCAGCCCTACGTACACTGAAGCTTTCTTT. Its protein is CASSPTYTEAFF.

The V gene is TRBV12-3 or TRBV12-4, the J gene TRBJ2-3, with 9 nucleotides matching TRBD2. V was clipped by 6 bases and J by 0 bases; unmatched bases: 4. The CDR3 sequence is 15 residues long. The CDR3 nucleotides read TGTGCCAGCAGCACAACTAGCGGGAGCACAGATACGCAGTATTTT. As protein: CASSTTSGSTDTQYF.